This T cell receptor beta chain was captured in a study of T cell responses to AZD1222 COVID-19 vaccine. Trimming removed 6 bases from V and 3 bases from J, with 10 bases in between. The length of the CDR3 is 13 residues. Germline V lookup: CDR1 SGHTS, CDR2 YDEGEE. Method: immunoSEQ multiplex PCR; TCRdb's copy keeps in-frame clones and lacks some. The top ten hold under 7% of the sample, which has some 150,000 clones, 85% to 90% seen once. Comment on this clone: Its target is unknown.

Study-level points and caveats: Nearly half of spike-specific TCRs reportedly go after variant regions that carry no mutations. Among vaccine-associated CD4 TCRs, coverage spanned spike, with dominance at 160-218 and 743-854. Most donors were white British, females outnumbered males, and clonal diversity was possibly underestimated. Just six AZD1222 recipients tested seropositive at baseline.

This chain connects TRBV5-8 to TRBJ1-5; D remains ambiguous. The receptor was derived from an adult in good health. The specimen was peripheral blood, collected on day 0 of MenACWY control vaccination. This chain's CDR3 is CASIPGHNQPQHF. The CDR3, as DNA: TGTGCCAGCATCCCGGGTCACAATCAGCCCCAGCATTTT.